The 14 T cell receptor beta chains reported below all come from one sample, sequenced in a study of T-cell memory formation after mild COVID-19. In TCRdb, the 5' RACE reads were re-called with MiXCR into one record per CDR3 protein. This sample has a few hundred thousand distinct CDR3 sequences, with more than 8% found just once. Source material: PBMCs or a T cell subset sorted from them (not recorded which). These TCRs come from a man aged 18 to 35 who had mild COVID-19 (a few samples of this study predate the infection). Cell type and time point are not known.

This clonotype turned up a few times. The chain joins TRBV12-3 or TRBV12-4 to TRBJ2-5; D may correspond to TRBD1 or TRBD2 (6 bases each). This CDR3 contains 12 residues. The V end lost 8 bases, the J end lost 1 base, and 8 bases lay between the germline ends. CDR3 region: CASRGPQETQYF. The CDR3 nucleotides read TGTGCCAGCCGGGGGCCCCAAGAGACCCAGTACTTC.

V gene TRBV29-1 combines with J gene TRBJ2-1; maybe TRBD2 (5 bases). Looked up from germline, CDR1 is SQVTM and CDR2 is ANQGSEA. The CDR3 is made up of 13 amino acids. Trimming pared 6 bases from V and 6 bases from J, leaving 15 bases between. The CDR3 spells CSVLNLGSNEQFF. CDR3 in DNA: TGCAGCGTCCTCAACTTGGGGAGCAATGAGCAGTTCTTC.

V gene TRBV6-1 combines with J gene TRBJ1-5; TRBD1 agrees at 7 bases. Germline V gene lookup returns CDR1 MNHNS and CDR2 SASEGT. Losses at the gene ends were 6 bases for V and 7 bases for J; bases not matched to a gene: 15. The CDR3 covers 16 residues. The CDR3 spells CASSGGTGAAGQPQHF. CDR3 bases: TGTGCCAGCAGCGGGGGAACAGGGGCTGCCGGGCAGCCCCAGCATTTT.

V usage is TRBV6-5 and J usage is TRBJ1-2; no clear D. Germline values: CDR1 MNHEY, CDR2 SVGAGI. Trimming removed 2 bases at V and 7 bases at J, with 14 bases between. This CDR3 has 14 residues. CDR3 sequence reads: CASSYTDLRGGYTF. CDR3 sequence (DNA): TGTGCCAGCAGTTACACTGACCTAAGAGGTGGCTACACCTTC.

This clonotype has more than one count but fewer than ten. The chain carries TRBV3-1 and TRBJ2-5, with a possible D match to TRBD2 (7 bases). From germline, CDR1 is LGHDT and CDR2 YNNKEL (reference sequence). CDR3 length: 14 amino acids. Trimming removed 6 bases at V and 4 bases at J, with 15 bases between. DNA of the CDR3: TGTGCCAGCAGATTTCGGGGGGCTACAGAGACCCAGTACTTC. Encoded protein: CASRFRGATETQYF.

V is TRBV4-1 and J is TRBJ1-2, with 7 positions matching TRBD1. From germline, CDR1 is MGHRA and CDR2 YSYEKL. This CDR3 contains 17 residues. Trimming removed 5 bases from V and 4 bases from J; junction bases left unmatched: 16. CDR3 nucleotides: TGCGCCAGCAGCAGAAACCTCGGGACAGTCGACCCCTATGGCTACACCTTC. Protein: CASSRNLGTVDPYGYTF.

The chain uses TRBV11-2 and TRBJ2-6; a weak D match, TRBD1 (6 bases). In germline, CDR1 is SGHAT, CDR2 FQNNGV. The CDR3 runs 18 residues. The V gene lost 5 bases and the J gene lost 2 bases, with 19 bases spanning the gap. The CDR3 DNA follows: TGTGCCAGCAGCCCCGGCGAAGGATGGGGGCCTGGGGCCAACGTCCTGACTTTC. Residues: CASSPGEGWGPGANVLTF. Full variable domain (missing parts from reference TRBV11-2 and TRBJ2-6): EAGVAQSPRYKIIEKRQSVAFWCNPISGHATLYWYQQILGQGPKLLIQFQNNGVVDDSQLPKDRFSAERLKGVDSTLKIQPAKLEDSAVYLCASSPGEGWGPGANVLTFGAGSRLTVL.

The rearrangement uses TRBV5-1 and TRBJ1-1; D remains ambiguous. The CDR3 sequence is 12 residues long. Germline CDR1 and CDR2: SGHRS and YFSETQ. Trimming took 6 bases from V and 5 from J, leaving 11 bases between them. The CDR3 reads CASKDSGTEAFF. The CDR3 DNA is TGCGCCAGCAAAGACTCGGGTACTGAAGCTTTCTTT.

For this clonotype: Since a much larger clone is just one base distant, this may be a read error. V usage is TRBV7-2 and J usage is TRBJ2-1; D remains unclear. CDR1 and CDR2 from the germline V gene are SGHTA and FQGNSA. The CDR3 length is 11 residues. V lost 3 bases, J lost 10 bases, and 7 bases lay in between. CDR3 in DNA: TGTGCCAGCAGCTTCGAAATCGAGCAGTTCTTC. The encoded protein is CASSFEIEQFF. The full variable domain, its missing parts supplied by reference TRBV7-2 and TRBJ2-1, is GAGVSQSPSNKVTEKGKDVELRCDPISGHTALYWYRQSLGQGLEFLIYFQGNSAPDKSGLPSDRFSAERTGGSVSTLTIQRTQQEDSAVYLCASSFEIEQFFGPGTRLTVL.

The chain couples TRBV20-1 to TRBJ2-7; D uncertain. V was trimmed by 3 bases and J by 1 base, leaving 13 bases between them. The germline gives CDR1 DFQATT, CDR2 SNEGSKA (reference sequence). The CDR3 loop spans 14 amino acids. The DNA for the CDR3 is TGCAGTGCTAGGGGCCGGACGGCATCCTACGAGCAGTACTTC. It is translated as CSARGRTASYEQYF.

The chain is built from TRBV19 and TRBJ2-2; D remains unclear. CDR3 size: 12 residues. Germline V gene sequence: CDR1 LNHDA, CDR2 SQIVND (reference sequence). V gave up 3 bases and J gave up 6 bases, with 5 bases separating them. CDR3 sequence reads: CASSMSSGELFF. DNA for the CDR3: TGTGCCAGTAGTATGTCCTCCGGGGAGCTGTTTTTT.

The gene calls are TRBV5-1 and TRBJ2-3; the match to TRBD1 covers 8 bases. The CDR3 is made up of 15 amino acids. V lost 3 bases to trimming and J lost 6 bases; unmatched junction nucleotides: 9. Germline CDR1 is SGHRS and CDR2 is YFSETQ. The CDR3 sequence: CASSSWTGSVDTQYF. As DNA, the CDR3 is TGCGCCAGCAGCTCGTGGACAGGGTCGGTGGATACGCAGTATTTT.

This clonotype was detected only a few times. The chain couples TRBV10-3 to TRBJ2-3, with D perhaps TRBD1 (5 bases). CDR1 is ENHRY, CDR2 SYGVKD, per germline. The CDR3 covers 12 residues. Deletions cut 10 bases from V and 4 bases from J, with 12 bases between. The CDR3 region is CATNGAPDTQYF. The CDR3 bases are TGTGCCACCAATGGGGCCCCAGATACGCAGTATTTT.

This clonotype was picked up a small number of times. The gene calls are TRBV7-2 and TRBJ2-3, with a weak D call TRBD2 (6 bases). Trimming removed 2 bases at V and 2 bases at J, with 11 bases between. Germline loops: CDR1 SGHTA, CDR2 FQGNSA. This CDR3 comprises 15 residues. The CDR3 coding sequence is TGTGCCAGCAGCTTATCCGTAGCGGACACAGATACGCAGTATTTT. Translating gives CASSLSVADTDTQYF.